The sequence of this T cell receptor (beta chain) was determined in a study of Ad26.COV2.S vaccination and SARS-CoV-2 variants. Study-level findings and limits: In vaccinated individuals, spike-specific CD8+ and CD4+ T cell responses reportedly displayed substantial breadth.

Germline assignment: CDR1 MDHEN and CDR2 SYDVKM. Trimming removed 4 bases from V and 4 bases from J; junction bases left unmatched: 6. This CDR3 is built from 15 residues. Worth noting for this clone: The antigen is undetermined.

Profiled with immunoSEQ multiplex PCR; TCRdb holds only in-frame clones, not every one. The sample lists 180,000 or so clones, roughly nine tenths seen once, with 5.5% to 6% in the top ten. The sample in question was peripheral blood, obtained after recovery from COVID-19. The sequence was collected from a human donor who had recovered from COVID-19. The chain employs TRBV28 and TRBJ2-1; 8 bases agree with TRBD2. CDR3 amino acids: CASSSRGGQYNEQFF. The DNA for the CDR3 is TGTGCCAGCAGTTCTCGGGGGGGCCAGTACAATGAGCAGTTCTTC.